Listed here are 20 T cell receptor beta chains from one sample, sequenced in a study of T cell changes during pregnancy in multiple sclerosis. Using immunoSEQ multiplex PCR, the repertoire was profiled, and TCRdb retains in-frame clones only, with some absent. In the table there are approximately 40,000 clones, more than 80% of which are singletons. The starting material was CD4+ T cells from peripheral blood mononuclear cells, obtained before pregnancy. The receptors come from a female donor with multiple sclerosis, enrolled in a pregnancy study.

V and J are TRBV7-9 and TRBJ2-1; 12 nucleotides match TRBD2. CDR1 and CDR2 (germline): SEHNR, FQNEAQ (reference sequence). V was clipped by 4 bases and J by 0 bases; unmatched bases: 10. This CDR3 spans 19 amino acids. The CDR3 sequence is CASSSVPGLAGRSYNEQFF. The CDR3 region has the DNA TGTGCCAGCAGCTCCGTCCCGGGACTAGCGGGTCGCTCCTACAATGAGCAGTTCTTC.

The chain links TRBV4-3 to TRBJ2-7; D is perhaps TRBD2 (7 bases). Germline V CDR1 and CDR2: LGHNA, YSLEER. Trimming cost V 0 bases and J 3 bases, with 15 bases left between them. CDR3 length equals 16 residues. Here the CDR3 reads CASSQEWGGTSYEQYF. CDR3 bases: TGCGCCAGCAGCCAAGAATGGGGGGGGACAAGCTACGAGCAGTACTTC.

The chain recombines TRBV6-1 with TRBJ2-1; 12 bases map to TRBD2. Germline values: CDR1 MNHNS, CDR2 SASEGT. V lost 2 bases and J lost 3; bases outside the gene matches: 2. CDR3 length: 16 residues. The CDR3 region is CASSERGLAGYNEQFF. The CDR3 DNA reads TGTGCCAGCAGTGAAAGGGGACTAGCGGGCTACAATGAGCAGTTCTTC.

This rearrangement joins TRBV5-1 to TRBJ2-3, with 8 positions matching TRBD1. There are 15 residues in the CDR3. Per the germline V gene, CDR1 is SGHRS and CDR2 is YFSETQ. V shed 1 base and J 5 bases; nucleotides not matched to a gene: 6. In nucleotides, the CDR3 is TGCGCCAGCAGCTTGAACAACAGGGGGTTAGATACGCAGTATTTT. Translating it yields CASSLNNRGLDTQYF.

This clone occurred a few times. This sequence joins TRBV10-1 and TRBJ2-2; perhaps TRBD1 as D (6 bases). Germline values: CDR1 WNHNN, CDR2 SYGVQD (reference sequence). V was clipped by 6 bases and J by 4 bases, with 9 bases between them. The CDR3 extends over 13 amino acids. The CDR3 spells CASSRDTTGELFF. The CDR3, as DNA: TGCGCCAGCAGCCGGGACACCACCGGGGAGCTGTTTTTT.

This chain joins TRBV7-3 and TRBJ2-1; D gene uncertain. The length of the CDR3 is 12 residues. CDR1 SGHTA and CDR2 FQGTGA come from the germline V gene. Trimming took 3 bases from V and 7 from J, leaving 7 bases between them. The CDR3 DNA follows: TGTGCCAGCAGCTTCGTGAGAAATGAGCAGTTCTTC. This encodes CASSFVRNEQFF.

In nucleotides, the CDR3 is TGTGCCAGCAGCAACGGGGGAAGAACTGGAAACACCATATATTTT. Its translation: CASSNGGRTGNTIYF. The V gene is TRBV6-6, the J gene TRBJ1-3, with D possibly matching TRBD1 (5 bases). Per the germline V gene, CDR1 is MNHNY and CDR2 is SVGAGI (reference sequence). Trimming removed 6 bases from V and 2 bases from J, with 14 bases in between. This CDR3 region has 15 residues.

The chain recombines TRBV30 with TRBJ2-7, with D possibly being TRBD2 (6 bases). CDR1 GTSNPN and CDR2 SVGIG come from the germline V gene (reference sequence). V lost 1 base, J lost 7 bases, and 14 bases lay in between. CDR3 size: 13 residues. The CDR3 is CAWSGGGDWEQYF. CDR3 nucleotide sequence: TGTGCCTGGAGTGGAGGTGGGGACTGGGAGCAGTACTTC.

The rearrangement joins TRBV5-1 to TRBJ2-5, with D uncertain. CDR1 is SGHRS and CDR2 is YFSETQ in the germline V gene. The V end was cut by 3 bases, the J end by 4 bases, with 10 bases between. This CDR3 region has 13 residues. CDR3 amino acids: CASSSLEVETQYF. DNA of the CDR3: TGCGCCAGCAGCTCCCTCGAGGTAGAGACCCAGTACTTC.

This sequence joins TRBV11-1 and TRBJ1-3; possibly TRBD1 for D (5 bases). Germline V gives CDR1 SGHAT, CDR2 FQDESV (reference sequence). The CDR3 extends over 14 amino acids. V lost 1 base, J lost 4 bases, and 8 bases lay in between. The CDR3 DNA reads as TGTGCCAGCAGCTTAGAGGGGCCCGGAAACACCATATATTTT. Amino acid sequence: CASSLEGPGNTIYF. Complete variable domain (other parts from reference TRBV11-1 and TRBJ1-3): EAEVAQSPRYKITEKSQAVAFWCDPISGHATLYWYRQILGQGPELLVQFQDESVVDDSQLPKDRFSAERLKGVDSTLKIQPAELGDSAMYLCASSLEGPGNTIYFGEGSWLTVV.

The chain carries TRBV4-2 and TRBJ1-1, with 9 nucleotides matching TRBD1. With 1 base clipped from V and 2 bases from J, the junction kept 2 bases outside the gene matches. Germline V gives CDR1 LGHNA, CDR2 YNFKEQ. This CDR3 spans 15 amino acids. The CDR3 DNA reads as TGTGCCAGCAGCCAAGTGGGACAGGGAAACACTGAAGCTTTCTTT. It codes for CASSQVGQGNTEAFF.

The CDR3 region is CSVEDYSVGNTIYF. The CDR3 bases are TGCAGCGTTGAAGATTACAGTGTTGGGAACACCATATATTTT. The chain couples TRBV29-1 to TRBJ1-3; D is unresolved. Trimming shortened V by 0 bases and J by 7 bases, and 13 bases separated the two germline ends. The germline V gene has CDR1 SQVTM and CDR2 ANQGSEA. CDR3 length: 14 amino acids.

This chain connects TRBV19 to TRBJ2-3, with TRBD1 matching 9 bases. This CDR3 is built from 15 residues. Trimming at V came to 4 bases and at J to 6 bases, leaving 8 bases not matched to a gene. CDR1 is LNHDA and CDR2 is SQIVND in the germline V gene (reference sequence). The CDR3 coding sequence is TGTGCCAGTAGTAAAGGGACAGGGTTTTCGGATACGCAGTATTTT. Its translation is CASSKGTGFSDTQYF.

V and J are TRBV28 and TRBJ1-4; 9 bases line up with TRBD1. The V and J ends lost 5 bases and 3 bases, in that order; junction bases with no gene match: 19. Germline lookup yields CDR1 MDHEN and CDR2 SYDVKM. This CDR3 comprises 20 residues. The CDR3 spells CASSTRLAGQGKVANEKLFF. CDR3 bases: TGTGCCAGCAGTACTAGACTAGCGGGACAGGGAAAAGTGGCTAATGAAAAACTGTTTTTT.

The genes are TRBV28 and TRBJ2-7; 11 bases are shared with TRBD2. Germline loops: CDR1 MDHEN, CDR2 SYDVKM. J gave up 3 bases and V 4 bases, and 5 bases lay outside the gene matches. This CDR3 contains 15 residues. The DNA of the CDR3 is TGTGCCAGCAGTTACCCGACTAGCGGGGTCTACGAGCAGTACTTC. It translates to CASSYPTSGVYEQYF.

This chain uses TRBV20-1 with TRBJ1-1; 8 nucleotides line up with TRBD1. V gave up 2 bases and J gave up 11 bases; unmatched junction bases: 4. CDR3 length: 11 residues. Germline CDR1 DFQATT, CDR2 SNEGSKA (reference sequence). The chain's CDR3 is CSARIGDRAFF. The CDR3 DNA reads TGCAGTGCTAGAATAGGGGACAGGGCTTTCTTT.

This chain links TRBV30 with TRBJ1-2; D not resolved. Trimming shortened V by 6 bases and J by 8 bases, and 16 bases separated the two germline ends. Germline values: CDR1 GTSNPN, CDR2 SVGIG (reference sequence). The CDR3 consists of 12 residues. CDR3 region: CACHPGRGGYTF. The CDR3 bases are TGTGCCTGTCACCCGGGCCGAGGGGGCTACACCTTC.

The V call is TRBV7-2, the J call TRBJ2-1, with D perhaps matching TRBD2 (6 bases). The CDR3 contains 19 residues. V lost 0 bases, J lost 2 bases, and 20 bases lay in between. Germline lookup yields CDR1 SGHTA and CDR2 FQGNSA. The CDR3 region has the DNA TGTGCCAGCAGCTTAGCCGGGGGTCCAACCACACGCCCCTACAATGAGCAGTTCTTC. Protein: CASSLAGGPTTRPYNEQFF.

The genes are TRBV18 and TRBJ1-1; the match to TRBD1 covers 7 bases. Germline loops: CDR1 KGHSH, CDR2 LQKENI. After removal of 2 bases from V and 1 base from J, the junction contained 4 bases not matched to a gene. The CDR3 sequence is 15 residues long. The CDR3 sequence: CASSPARQGNTEAFF. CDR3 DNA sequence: TGTGCCAGCTCACCAGCCCGACAGGGGAACACTGAAGCTTTCTTT.

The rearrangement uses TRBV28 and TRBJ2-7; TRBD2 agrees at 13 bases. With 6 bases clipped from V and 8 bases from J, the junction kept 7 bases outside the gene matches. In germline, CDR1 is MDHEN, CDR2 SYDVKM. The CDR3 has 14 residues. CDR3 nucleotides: TGTGCCAGCAGCACACTAGCGGGAGGGTCCAAGCAGTACTTC. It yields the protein CASSTLAGGSKQYF.